The sequence of this T cell receptor beta chain was determined in a study of somatic mutations in cytotoxic T cells in rheumatoid arthritis. Study findings and constraints: The CD8+ clonality of rheumatoid arthritis patients increased with age, whereas that of healthy controls did not.

Positively selected by magnetic beads, CD4+ and CD8+ cells were purity-checked by flow cytometry. The protocol was immunoSEQ multiplex PCR, while the TCRdb copy is restricted to in-frame clones and leaves out a portion. Counted here are over 8,000 clones, 90% to 95% occurring once; the ten biggest clones make up around 13%. The CDR3 has 14 residues. The germline gives CDR1 SGDLS, CDR2 YYNGEE. Trimming took 0 bases from V and 1 from J, leaving 7 bases between them. In regard to this clone: What it recognizes is unknown.

Sequencing was performed on CD8+ T cells sorted from blood. The genes are TRBV9 and TRBJ1-1; weak D call: TRBD1 (6 bases). This TCR came from a woman younger than 30 with rheumatoid arthritis. Here the CDR3 DNA reads TGTGCCAGCAGCGTAGGACAGGCGAACACTGAAGCTTTCTTT. Its protein is CASSVGQANTEAFF.